Each of the 2 T cell receptor beta chains below was sequenced from the same sample in a study of blood T cell repertoires in COVID-19. This table comes from immunoSEQ multiplex PCR, and its TCRdb copy is limited to in-frame clones, with some not included. The sample has about 350,000 clones; around nine tenths are singletons. The sequenced material came from peripheral blood. The receptors derive from a woman aged 60-70 years with COVID-19, enrolled during active disease.

J is TRBJ2-5 and V is TRBV19, with D possibly TRBD1 on 5 matching bases. V shed 5 bases and J shed 1 base, with 8 bases lying between them. The length of the CDR3 is 13 residues. Germline CDR1 reads LNHDA; CDR2 reads SQIVND (reference sequence). CDR3 amino acids: CASSPRAQETQYF. The CDR3 region has the DNA TGTGCCAGTAGTCCCAGGGCCCAAGAGACCCAGTACTTC.

The chain joins TRBV7-3 to TRBJ1-1; D not resolved. The CDR3 totals 13 residues. Trimming left V 4 bases short and J 1 base short, with 7 bases between. From germline, CDR1 is SGHTA and CDR2 FQGTGA. DNA of the CDR3: TGTGCCAGCAGCTCCTACGAGAACACTGAAGCTTTCTTT. It encodes CASSSYENTEAFF.